Below are 9 T cell receptor beta chains sequenced from a single sample in a study of blood T cells in healthy people across ages. A sample-barcoded 5' primer and a J-beta primer mix were used in a second PCR of roughly 6 to 11 cycles. Each CDR3 protein is one row after TCRdb ran MiXCR on the 5' RACE reads. The sample records under 1,100,000 distinct CDR3 sequences, almost 25% being singletons. The same sample was also used in a study of T cells of mothers and their children.

Sequencing was done on a sample of blood. The receptors come from a girl between 2 and 10 years old in good health.

With regard to this clonotype: Compared with germline, one end of the junction differs, possibly owing to a read error. The chain joins TRBV11-1 to TRBJ1-4, with 7 bases fitting TRBD1. The CDR3 consists of 16 residues. Per germline, CDR1 SGHAT and CDR2 FQDESV (reference sequence). CDR3 DNA sequence: TGTGCCAGCAGCTTAGCGTCAAGACAGGGAAAAAGAAAAACTGTTTTT. This gives the protein CASSLASRQGKRKTVF.

The table lists this clonotype with a few counts. The rearrangement links TRBV3-1 to TRBJ1-2; 9 nucleotides align to TRBD1. Germline-derived CDR1 and CDR2 are LGHDT and YNNKEL (reference sequence). The CDR3 spans 16 residues. J gave up 4 bases and V 2 bases, and 8 bases lay outside the gene matches. CDR3: CASSQSLGTGTYGYTF. The DNA of the CDR3 is TGTGCCAGCAGCCAAAGTTTAGGGACAGGGACCTATGGCTACACCTTC.

This clonotype was counted at least ten times. The chain carries TRBV3-1 and TRBJ2-3, with 9 bases that match TRBD2. The CDR3 sequence is 17 residues long. With 4 bases clipped from V and 4 bases from J, the junction kept 12 bases outside the gene matches. The germline gives CDR1 LGHDT, CDR2 YNNKEL (reference sequence). The DNA for the CDR3 is TGTGCCAGCAGCCGAGGGGCGATAGCGGGAGTAGCAGATACGCAGTATTTT. Amino acids: CASSRGAIAGVADTQYF.

The chain links TRBV29-1 to TRBJ2-5; D is perhaps TRBD2 (5 bases). CDR1 and CDR2 from the germline V gene are SQVTM and ANQGSEA. V was cut by 1 base and J by 3 bases, with 15 bases left in between. The CDR3 runs 15 residues. The CDR3 DNA follows: TGCAGCGTTGAAGGGGTGGTAGCGCACAAAGAGACCCAGTACTTC. It encodes CSVEGVVAHKETQYF.

The chain employs TRBV5-1 and TRBJ2-7; TRBD1 aligns across 8 bases. After removal of 0 bases from V and 6 bases from J, the junction contained 8 bases not matched to a gene. Germline CDR1 is SGHRS and CDR2 is YFSETQ. The CDR3 has 15 residues. CDR3 loop: CASSLATGGLGEQYF. DNA for the CDR3: TGCGCCAGCAGCTTGGCTACAGGGGGGTTAGGCGAGCAGTACTTC.

In its sample, this clonotype was seen a few times. The gene calls are TRBV29-1 and TRBJ1-6, with a possible D match to TRBD1 (5 bases). Trimming took 6 bases from V and 9 from J, leaving 15 bases between them. This CDR3 has 13 residues. The V gene's germline CDR1 is SQVTM and CDR2 ANQGSEA. CDR3 sequence: CSVRDPGGSPLHF. The CDR3 DNA sequence: TGCAGCGTGAGGGACCCGGGGGGTTCACCCCTCCACTTT.

A few counts support this clonotype. The chain employs TRBV10-1 and TRBJ2-7; TRBD2 agrees at 10 bases. The CDR3 spans 14 residues. The germline CDR1 and CDR2 sequences are WNHNN and SYGVQD (reference sequence). V lost 2 bases to trimming and J lost 10 bases; unmatched junction nucleotides: 8. CDR3 residues: CASSELAGDGQQYF. Here the CDR3 DNA reads TGCGCCAGCAGTGAGCTAGCGGGAGACGGACAACAGTACTTC.

This chain uses TRBV29-1 with TRBJ2-5; 9 bases fit TRBD1. The DNA end favors TRBJ2-1, so the J call may be wrong. Germline V gene lookup returns CDR1 SQVTM and CDR2 ANQGSEA. CDR3 length: 11 residues. Written as DNA, the CDR3 is TGCGGCGCGACAGGGGGGTATGAGCAGTTCTTC. Protein product: CGATGGYEQFF.

The V and J genes are TRBV20-1 and TRBJ1-1; D unresolved. The CDR3 consists of 12 residues. The V and J ends lost 7 bases and 5 bases respectively, with 14 bases between them. Germline V gene sequence: CDR1 DFQATT, CDR2 SNEGSKA (reference sequence). The CDR3 region is CSGSGIRTEAFF. CDR3 DNA sequence: TGCAGTGGTTCAGGCATTAGGACTGAAGCTTTCTTT.